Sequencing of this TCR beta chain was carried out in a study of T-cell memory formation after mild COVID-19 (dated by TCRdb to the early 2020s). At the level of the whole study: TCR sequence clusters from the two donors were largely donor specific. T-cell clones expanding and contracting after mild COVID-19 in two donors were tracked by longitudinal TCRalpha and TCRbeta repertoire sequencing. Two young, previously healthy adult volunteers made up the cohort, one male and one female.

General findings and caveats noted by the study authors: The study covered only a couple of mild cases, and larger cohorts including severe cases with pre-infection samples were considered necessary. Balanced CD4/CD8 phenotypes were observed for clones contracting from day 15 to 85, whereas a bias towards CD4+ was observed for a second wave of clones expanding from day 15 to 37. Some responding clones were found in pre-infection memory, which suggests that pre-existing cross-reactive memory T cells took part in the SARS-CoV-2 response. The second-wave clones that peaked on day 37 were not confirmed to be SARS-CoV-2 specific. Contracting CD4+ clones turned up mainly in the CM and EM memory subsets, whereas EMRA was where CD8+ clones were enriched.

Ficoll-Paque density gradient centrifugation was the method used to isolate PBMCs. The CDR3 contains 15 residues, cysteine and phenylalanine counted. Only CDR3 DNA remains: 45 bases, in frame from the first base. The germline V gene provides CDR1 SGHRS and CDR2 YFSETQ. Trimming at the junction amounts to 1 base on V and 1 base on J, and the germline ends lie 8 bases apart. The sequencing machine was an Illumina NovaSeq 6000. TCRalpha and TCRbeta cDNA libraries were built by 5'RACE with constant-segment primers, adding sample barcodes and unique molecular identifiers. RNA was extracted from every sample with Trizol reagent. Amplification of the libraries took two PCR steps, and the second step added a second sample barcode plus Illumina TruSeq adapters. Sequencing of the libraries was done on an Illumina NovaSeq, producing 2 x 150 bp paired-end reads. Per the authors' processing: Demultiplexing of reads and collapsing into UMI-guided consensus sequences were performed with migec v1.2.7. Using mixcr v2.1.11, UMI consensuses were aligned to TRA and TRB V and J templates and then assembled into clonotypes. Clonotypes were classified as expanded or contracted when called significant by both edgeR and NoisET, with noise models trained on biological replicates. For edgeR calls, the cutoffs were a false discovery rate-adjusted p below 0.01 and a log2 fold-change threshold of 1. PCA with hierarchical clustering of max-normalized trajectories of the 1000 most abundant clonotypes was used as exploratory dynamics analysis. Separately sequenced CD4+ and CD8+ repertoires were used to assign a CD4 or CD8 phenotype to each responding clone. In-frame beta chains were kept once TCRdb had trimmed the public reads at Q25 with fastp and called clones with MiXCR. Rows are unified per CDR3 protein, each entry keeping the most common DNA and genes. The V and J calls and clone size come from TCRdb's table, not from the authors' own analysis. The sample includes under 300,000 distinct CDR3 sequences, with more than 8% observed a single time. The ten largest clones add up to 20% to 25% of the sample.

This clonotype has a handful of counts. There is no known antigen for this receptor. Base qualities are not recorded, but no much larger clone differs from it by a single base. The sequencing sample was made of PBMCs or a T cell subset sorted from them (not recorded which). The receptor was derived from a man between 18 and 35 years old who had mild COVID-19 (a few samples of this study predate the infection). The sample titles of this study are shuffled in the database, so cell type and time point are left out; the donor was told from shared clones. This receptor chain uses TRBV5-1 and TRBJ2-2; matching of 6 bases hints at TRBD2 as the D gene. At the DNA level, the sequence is TGCGCCAGCAGCTTGAACGGGGGGAACACCGGGGAGCTGTTTTTT. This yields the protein CASSLNGGNTGELFF.